The clone carrying this TCR beta chain occurred a few times. The antigen remains unidentified. These data originate in a study of T cell repertoires in cytomegalovirus infection. Whole-study context: Matching HLA type and CMV infection were both indicated by public TCR beta signatures. Study-level results: HLA-C-restricted CMV-specific TCR beta clonotypes were dominant in the ex vivo response.

TCRdb reprocessed the reads via MiXCR and lists one record per CDR3 protein. The profile shows about 770,000 distinct CDR3 sequences, almost 30% of them singletons. Trimming removed 4 bases from V and 3 bases from J, with 17 bases in between. This CDR3 region has 16 residues. Germline CDR1 reads LNHDA; CDR2 reads SQIVND (reference sequence). The source material was cultured CD8+ T cells from PBMCs, sampled from culture after CMV antigen stimulation. The V gene is TRBV19, the J gene TRBJ2-3; either TRBD1 or TRBD2 may fit D (6 bases each). The clonotype comes from a human donor in good health (CMV status not recorded). Some clones in this sample may be carry-over from other donors' samples. The CDR3 nucleotides are TGTGCCAGTAGTACCCCGGACAGCGGGTCGACAGATACGCAGTATTTT. This sequence encodes CASSTPDSGSTDTQYF.